These 24 T cell receptor beta chains came from one sample sequenced in a study of multiple sclerosis patients with progressive multifocal leukoencephalopathy. Time point meaning: roughly 13 months of natalizumab therapy. Assay used: immunoSEQ multiplex PCR; TCRdb lists only in-frame clones, some missing. The sample includes tens of thousands of clones, roughly 90% of them seen just once. The source material was PBMCs, sampled from a patient treated with natalizumab. These receptors came from a human donor with multiple sclerosis.

The V and J genes are TRBV2 and TRBJ1-3, with D possibly TRBD1 on 5 matching bases. The CDR3 is 14 amino acids. Germline values: CDR1 SNHLY, CDR2 FYNNEI. Deletions cut 4 bases from V and 4 bases from J, with 11 bases between. The CDR3, as DNA: TGTGCCAGCAGTGGGGGGATTCAGGGAAACACCATATATTTT. It encodes CASSGGIQGNTIYF.

J is TRBJ2-7 and V is TRBV7-9, with a tentative D call TRBD1 (6 bases). Between the trimmed V and J ends, which lost 7 bases and 2 bases, there was a span of 12 bases. The CDR3 totals 13 residues. Germline assignment: CDR1 SEHNR and CDR2 FQNEAQ (reference sequence). The CDR3 DNA is TGTGCCAGCAACTACGGGACAACCTACGAGCAGTACTTC. This encodes CASNYGTTYEQYF.

Points on this clone: Within the sample, other DNA sequences also encode this same CDR3. The V call is TRBV6-5, the J call TRBJ1-5, with a tentative D call TRBD1 (6 bases). CDR1 and CDR2 from the germline V gene are MNHEY and SVGAGI. The germline V and J ends were trimmed by 4 bases and 9 bases, with 22 bases remaining between them. CDR3 length equals 16 residues. CDR3 nucleotide sequence: TGTGCCAGCAGTTTTCGTCCCGGGACAAGCCCTGGGCCCCAGCATTTT. It is translated as CASSFRPGTSPGPQHF.

CDR3 region: CSVTNNRGQYYNEQFF. As DNA, the CDR3 is TGCAGCGTAACTAATAACAGGGGGCAGTACTACAATGAGCAGTTCTTC. This chain uses TRBV29-1 with TRBJ2-1; 9 bases align to TRBD1. The CDR3 sequence is 16 residues long. The junction had 12 bases not matched to a gene; V was cut back by 6 bases and J by 3 bases. The germline V gene has CDR1 SQVTM and CDR2 ANQGSEA.

The V gene is TRBV7-3, the J gene TRBJ2-7, with D tentatively TRBD1 or TRBD2 (5 bases each). V lost 5 bases and J 5 bases, leaving 13 bases between the germline ends. Germline V gene sequence: CDR1 SGHTA, CDR2 FQGTGA. The CDR3 has 13 residues. CDR3 loop: CASSIRGENEQYF. CDR3 bases: TGTGCCAGCAGCATCCGGGGCGAAAACGAGCAGTACTTC. Looking up the rest from reference TRBV7-3 and TRBJ2-7 gives the full variable domain: GAGVSQTPSNKVTEKGKYVELRCDPISGHTALYWYRQSLGQGPEFLIYFQGTGAADDSGLPNDRFFAVRPEGSVSTLKIQRTERGDSAVYLCASSIRGENEQYFGPGTRLTVT.

The V and J genes are TRBV15 and TRBJ1-5; TRBD1 agrees at 9 bases. CDR3 length equals 14 residues. The V and J ends lost 3 bases and 9 bases, in that order; junction bases with no gene match: 6. Germline-derived CDR1 and CDR2 are LNHNV and YYDKDF (reference sequence). The CDR3 DNA follows: TGTGCCACCAGCAGTTACAGGGGGCGGGTGCCCCAGCATTTT. Amino acid sequence: CATSSYRGRVPQHF.

The rearrangement uses TRBV12-5 and TRBJ2-2; 10 bases align to TRBD2. V dropped 5 bases and J dropped 1; count of bases not matched to a gene: 7. The germline gives CDR1 LGHNT, CDR2 FRNRAP. The CDR3 runs 17 residues. Written as DNA, the CDR3 is TGTGCTAGTGGTGCACCTTCTAGCGGGGGGAACACCGGGGAGCTGTTTTTT. Translation: CASGAPSSGGNTGELFF.

The genes are TRBV4-1 and TRBJ2-6; 7 bases agree with TRBD2. With V trimmed by 1 base and J by 2 bases, 2 bases remained unmatched. CDR3 length: 16 residues. In germline, CDR1 is MGHRA, CDR2 YSYEKL. DNA for the CDR3: TGCGCCAGCAGCCAAGGTGCGGGGGCTGGGGCCAACGTCCTGACTTTC. It specifies CASSQGAGAGANVLTF.

The rearrangement links TRBV28 to TRBJ1-1; D possibly corresponds to TRBD1 (6 bases). The germline V gene encodes CDR1 MDHEN and CDR2 SYDVKM. V lost 4 bases to trimming and J lost 1 base, with 10 bases between them. The CDR3 extends over 14 amino acids. The CDR3 reads CASSSQGSNTEAFF. The CDR3 DNA sequence: TGTGCCAGCAGTTCACAGGGTTCGAACACTGAAGCTTTCTTT.

This clone was observed a single time. CDR3 nucleotides: TGTGCCAGCAGCTTAATGCCACAGGGGCAGGGGGAGACCCAGTACTTC. Translation: CASSLMPQGQGETQYF. The gene calls are TRBV7-3 and TRBJ2-5, with 7 bases fitting TRBD1. CDR3 length: 16 residues. V shed 1 base and J 5 bases; nucleotides not matched to a gene: 10. Germline V gene lookup returns CDR1 SGHTA and CDR2 FQGTGA.

Comments on this clone: At one end, the junction sequence differs from germline, possibly due to a read error. The rearrangement joins TRBV9 to TRBJ1-2; TRBD1 matches 9 bases. CDR3 length: 17 residues. The germline V gene has CDR1 SGDLS and CDR2 YYNGEE. CDR3 region: CANSVFRDRVFNYGYTF. The CDR3 DNA reads as TGTGCCAACAGCGTATTCCGGGACAGGGTTTTTAACTATGGCTACACCTTC.

The V and J genes are TRBV5-1 and TRBJ2-7, with D perhaps assigned TRBD1 or TRBD2 (5 bases each). V lost 2 bases to trimming and J lost 6 bases, with 21 bases between them. Looked up from germline, CDR1 is SGHRS and CDR2 is YFSETQ. This CDR3 has 16 residues. The CDR3 nucleotides are TGCGCCAGCAGCTTAGCTTATGGGGTGGGGGAGACCGAGCAGTACTTC. Translating gives CASSLAYGVGETEQYF.

The genes are TRBV28 and TRBJ2-7, with D possibly being TRBD1 (5 bases). The germline gives CDR1 MDHEN, CDR2 SYDVKM. The length of the CDR3 is 13 residues. V was shortened by 7 bases and J by 2 bases, with 12 bases between the two germline ends. CDR3 in amino acids: CASTQGEPYEQYF. The CDR3 DNA reads as TGTGCCAGCACCCAGGGTGAACCCTACGAGCAGTACTTC.

This chain connects TRBV10-3 to TRBJ2-2; 8 bases are shared with TRBD2. V trimming: 6 bases; J trimming: 5 bases; junction bases outside the gene matches: 8. Germline V gene sequence: CDR1 ENHRY, CDR2 SYGVKD. CDR3 length: 15 residues. The CDR3 loop reads CAISAGGADTGELFF. The CDR3 DNA sequence: TGTGCCATCAGCGCCGGGGGGGCTGATACCGGGGAGCTGTTTTTT.

V usage is TRBV6-5 and J usage is TRBJ1-1, with D perhaps matching TRBD1 (6 bases). V lost 7 bases to trimming and J lost 1 base, with 16 bases between them. Germline V lookup: CDR1 MNHEY, CDR2 SVGAGI. CDR3 length equals 15 residues. The CDR3 protein is CASTKHQGKNTEAFF. CDR3 bases: TGTGCCAGCACCAAACATCAGGGGAAGAACACTGAAGCTTTCTTT.

The J gene is TRBJ2-4, the V gene TRBV19, with 14 positions matching TRBD2. J lost 6 bases, V lost 5 bases, and 9 bases had no gene match. Germline CDR1 is LNHDA and CDR2 is SQIVND (reference sequence). The CDR3 contains 17 residues. CDR3 region: CASSPGLAGGPGNIQYF. The CDR3 bases are TGTGCCAGTAGTCCCGGACTAGCGGGGGGTCCCGGAAACATTCAGTACTTC.

The V gene is TRBV5-1, the J gene TRBJ2-7; no definite D call. With 0 bases removed from V and 2 bases from J, the gap between germline ends came to 9 bases. The CDR3 loop spans 14 amino acids. From germline, CDR1 is SGHRS and CDR2 YFSETQ. CDR3 amino acids: CASSLALLPYEQYF. The CDR3 DNA reads TGCGCCAGCAGCTTGGCCTTGCTCCCCTACGAGCAGTACTTC.

V and J are TRBV30 and TRBJ1-5, with a possible D match to TRBD1 (6 bases). Germline assignment: CDR1 GTSNPN and CDR2 SVGIG (reference sequence). CDR3 length equals 13 residues. V lost 3 bases and J lost 3, with 9 bases in between. Here the CDR3 DNA reads TGTGCCTGGAGAGGGGGTAACAATCAGCCCCAGCATTTT. Its translation is CAWRGGNNQPQHF.

V is TRBV28 and J is TRBJ1-5, with 9 bases matching TRBD1. The J segment lost 9 bases and the V segment lost 6 bases, leaving 21 bases of the junction unmatched. Germline V gives CDR1 MDHEN, CDR2 SYDVKM. The CDR3 is 18 amino acids. The CDR3 coding sequence is TGTGCCAGCAGCCGCGCCCTTCCCGGGACAGGGTCCCGTGTGCCCCAGCATTTT. Protein: CASSRALPGTGSRVPQHF.

J is TRBJ1-2 and V is TRBV12-5; TRBD1 might be the D (6 bases). Trimming pared 6 bases from V and 8 bases from J, leaving 19 bases between. CDR3 size: 14 residues. CDR1 LGHNT and CDR2 FRNRAP come from the germline V gene. CDR3 residues: CASGMTGLTGGYTF. In DNA, the CDR3 is TGTGCTAGTGGGATGACAGGACTTACGGGCGGCTACACCTTC. The whole variable domain, remainder taken from reference TRBV12-5 and TRBJ1-2, is DARVTQTPRHKVTEMGQEVTMRCQPILGHNTVFWYRQTMMQGLELLAYFRNRAPLDDSGMPKDRFSAEMPDATLATLKIQPSEPRDSAVYFCASGMTGLTGGYTFGSGTRLTVV.

The chain employs TRBV6-5 and TRBJ1-5; no reliable D call. Trimming left V 6 bases short and J 9 bases short, with 18 bases between. This CDR3 is 14 amino acids long. Germline assignment: CDR1 MNHEY and CDR2 SVGAGI. The CDR3 DNA reads as TGTGCCAGCAGGTACGACCGCACCCGGGGGCCCCAGCATTTT. Its protein is CASRYDRTRGPQHF.

V gene TRBV19 combines with J gene TRBJ2-2; no firm D call. The CDR3 spans 13 residues. Looked up from germline, CDR1 is LNHDA and CDR2 is SQIVND (reference sequence). Trimming took 5 bases from V and 5 from J, leaving 9 bases between them. In DNA, the CDR3 is TGTGCCAGTAGTTCGTGGGATACCGGGGAGCTGTTTTTT. Translating gives CASSSWDTGELFF.

The chain recombines TRBV19 with TRBJ2-1; D is possibly TRBD1 or TRBD2 (5 bases each). This CDR3 spans 15 amino acids. V lost 4 bases and J 6 bases, leaving 16 bases between the germline ends. Germline V gene lookup returns CDR1 LNHDA and CDR2 SQIVND (reference sequence). The CDR3, as DNA: TGTGCCAGTAGTACCTCCGGGGCAGGGTTCAATGAGCAGTTCTTC. Protein: CASSTSGAGFNEQFF.

The chain combines TRBV4-1 with TRBJ2-5, with 12 bases matching TRBD2. This CDR3 contains 18 residues. Germline V gene data show CDR1 as MGHRA and CDR2 as YSYEKL. Unmatched junction bases numbered 12, after V lost 0 bases and J lost 7 bases. DNA for the CDR3: TGCGCCAGCAGCCAAGAACCAGAAGGACTAGCGGGGATGGGGACCCAGTACTTC. Its translation is CASSQEPEGLAGMGTQYF.